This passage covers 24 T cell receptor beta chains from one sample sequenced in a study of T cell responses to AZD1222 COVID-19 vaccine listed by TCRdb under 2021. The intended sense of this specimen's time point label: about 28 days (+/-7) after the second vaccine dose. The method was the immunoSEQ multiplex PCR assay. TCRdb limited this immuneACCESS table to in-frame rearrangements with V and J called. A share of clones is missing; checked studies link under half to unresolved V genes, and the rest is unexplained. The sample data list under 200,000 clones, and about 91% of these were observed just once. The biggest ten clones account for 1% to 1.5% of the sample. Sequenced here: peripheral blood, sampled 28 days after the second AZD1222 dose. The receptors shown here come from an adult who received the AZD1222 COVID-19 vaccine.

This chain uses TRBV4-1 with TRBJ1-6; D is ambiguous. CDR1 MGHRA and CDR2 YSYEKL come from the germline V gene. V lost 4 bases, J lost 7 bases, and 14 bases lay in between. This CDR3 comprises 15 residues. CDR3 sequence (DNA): TGCGCCAGCAGCCTCCGGGTGGAAATAAATTCACCCCTCCACTTT. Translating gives CASSLRVEINSPLHF.

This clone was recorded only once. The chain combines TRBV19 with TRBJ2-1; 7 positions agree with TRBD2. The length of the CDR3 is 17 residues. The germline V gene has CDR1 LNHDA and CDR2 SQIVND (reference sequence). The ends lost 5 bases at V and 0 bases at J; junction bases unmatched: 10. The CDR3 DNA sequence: TGTGCCAGTAGTGACTCTCTAGCGGACCTCTCCTACAATGAGCAGTTCTTC. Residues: CASSDSLADLSYNEQFF.

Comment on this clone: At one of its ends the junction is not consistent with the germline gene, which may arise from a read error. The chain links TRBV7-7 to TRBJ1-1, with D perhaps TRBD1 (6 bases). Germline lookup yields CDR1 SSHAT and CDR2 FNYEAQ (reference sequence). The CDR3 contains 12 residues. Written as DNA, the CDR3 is TGTGCTAGCAAGGGGGACACAACTGAAGCTTTCTTT. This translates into CASKGDTTEAFF.

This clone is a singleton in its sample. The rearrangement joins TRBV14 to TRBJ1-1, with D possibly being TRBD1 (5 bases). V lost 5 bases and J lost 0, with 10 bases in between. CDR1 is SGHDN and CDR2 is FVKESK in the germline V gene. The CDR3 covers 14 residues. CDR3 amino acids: CASSFRGMNTEAFF. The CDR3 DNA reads TGTGCCAGCAGCTTTCGGGGGATGAACACTGAAGCTTTCTTT.

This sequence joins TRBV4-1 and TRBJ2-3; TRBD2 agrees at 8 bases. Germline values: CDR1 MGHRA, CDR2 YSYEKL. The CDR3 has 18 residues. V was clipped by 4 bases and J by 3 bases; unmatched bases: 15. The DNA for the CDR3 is TGCGCCAGCAGCCTCCTCCGAGCGCTAGCGGGCCCAACAGATACGCAGTATTTT. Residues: CASSLLRALAGPTDTQYF.

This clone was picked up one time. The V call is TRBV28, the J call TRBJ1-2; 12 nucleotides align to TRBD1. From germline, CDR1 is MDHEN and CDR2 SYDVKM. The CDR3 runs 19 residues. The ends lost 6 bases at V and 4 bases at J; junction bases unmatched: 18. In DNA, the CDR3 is TGTGCCAGCAGACCATGGGGGACAGGGGGCATGGGAGTGGGCTATGGCTACACCTTC. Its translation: CASRPWGTGGMGVGYGYTF.

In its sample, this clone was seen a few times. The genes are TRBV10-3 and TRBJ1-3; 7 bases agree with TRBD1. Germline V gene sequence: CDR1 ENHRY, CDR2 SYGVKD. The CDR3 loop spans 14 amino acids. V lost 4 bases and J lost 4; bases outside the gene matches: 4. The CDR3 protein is CAISGLGQGNTIYF. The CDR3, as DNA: TGTGCCATCAGTGGTTTGGGACAGGGAAACACCATATATTTT.

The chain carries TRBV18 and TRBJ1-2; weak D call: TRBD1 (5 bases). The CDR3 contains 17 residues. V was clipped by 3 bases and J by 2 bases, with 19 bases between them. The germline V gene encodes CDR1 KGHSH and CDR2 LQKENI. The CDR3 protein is CASSPAPPRQSNYGYTF. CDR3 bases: TGTGCCAGCTCACCCGCCCCTCCCCGACAGAGCAACTATGGCTACACCTTC.

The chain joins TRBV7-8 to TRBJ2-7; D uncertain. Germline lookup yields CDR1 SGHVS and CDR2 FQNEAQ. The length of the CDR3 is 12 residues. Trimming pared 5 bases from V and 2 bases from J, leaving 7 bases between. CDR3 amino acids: CASSVDPYEQYF. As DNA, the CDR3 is TGTGCCAGCAGCGTAGACCCCTACGAGCAGTACTTC.

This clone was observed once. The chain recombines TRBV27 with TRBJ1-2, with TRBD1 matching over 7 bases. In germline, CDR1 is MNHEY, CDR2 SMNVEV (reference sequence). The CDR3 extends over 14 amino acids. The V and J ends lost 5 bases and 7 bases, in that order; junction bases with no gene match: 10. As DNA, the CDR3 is TGTGCCAGCAGTGAACAACAGGGGCAGGCTGGCTACACCTTC. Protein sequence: CASSEQQGQAGYTF.

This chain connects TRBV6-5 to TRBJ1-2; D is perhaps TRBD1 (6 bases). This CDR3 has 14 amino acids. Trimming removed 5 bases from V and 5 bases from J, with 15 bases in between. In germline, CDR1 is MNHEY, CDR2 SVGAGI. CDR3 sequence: CASSLQGSWYGYTF. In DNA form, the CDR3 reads TGTGCCAGCAGTCTCCAGGGGAGTTGGTATGGCTACACCTTC.

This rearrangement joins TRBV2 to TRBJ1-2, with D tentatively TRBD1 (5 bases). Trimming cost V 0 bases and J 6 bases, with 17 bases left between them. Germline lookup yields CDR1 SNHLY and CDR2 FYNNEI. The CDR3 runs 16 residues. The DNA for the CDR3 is TGTGCCAGCAGTGAAGCGCTTGTGGTGGGGGAGAATGGCTACACCTTC. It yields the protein CASSEALVVGENGYTF.

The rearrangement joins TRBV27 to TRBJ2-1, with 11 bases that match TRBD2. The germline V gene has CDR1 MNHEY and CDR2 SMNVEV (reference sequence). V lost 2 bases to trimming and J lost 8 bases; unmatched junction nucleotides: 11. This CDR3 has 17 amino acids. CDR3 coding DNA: TGTGCCAGCAGTTTAGAATCTCCGGGACTAGCGGTCGATGAGCAGTTCTTC. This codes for CASSLESPGLAVDEQFF.

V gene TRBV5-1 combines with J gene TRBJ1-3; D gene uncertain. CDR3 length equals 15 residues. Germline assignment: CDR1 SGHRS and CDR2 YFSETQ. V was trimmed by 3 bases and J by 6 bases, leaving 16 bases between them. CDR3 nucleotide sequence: TGCGCCAGCAGCTCTTCTTCCGACGGAGAAAACACCATATATTTT. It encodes CASSSSSDGENTIYF.

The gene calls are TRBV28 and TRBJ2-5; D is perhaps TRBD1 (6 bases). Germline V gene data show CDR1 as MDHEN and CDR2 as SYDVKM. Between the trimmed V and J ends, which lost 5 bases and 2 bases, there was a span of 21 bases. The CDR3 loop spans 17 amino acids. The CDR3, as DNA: TGTGCCAGCAGTACAGGGTTAGAGGAGCTCCGTCAAGAGACCCAGTACTTC. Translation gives CASSTGLEELRQETQYF.

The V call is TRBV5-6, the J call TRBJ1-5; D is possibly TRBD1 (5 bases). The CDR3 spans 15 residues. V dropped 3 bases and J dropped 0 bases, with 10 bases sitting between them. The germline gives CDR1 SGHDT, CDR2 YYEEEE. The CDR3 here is CASSWGPNSNQPQHF. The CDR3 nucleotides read TGTGCCAGCAGCTGGGGACCCAATAGCAATCAGCCCCAGCATTTT.

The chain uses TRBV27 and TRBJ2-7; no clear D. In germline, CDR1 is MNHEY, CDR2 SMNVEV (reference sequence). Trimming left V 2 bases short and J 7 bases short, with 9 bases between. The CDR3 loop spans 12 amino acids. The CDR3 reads CASSLPLGEQYF. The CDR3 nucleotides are TGTGCCAGCAGTTTACCCTTGGGGGAGCAGTACTTC.

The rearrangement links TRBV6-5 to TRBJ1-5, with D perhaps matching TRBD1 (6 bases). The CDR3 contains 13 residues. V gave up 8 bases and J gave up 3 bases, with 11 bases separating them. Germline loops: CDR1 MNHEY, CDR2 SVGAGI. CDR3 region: CASLTGSNQPQHF. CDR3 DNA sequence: TGTGCCAGCCTTACAGGGTCCAATCAGCCCCAGCATTTT.

The CDR3, as DNA: TGTGCCAGCAATTCCAGGAGCGGGAGGGCCGACGAGCAGTACTTC. It encodes CASNSRSGRADEQYF. V gene TRBV28 combines with J gene TRBJ2-7; TRBD2 matches at 10 bases. V trimming: 7 bases; J trimming: 5 bases; junction bases outside the gene matches: 11. The germline CDR1 and CDR2 sequences are MDHEN and SYDVKM. The CDR3 runs 15 residues.

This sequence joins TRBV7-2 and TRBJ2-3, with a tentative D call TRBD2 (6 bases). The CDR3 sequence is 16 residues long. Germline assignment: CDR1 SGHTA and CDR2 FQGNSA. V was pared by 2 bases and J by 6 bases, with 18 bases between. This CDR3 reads CASSLIGSGRGDTQYF. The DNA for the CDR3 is TGTGCCAGCAGCTTAATTGGGTCCGGCCGGGGGGATACGCAGTATTTT.

CDR3 DNA: TGTGCCGTAATGGGTAGCGGGAGAAGAAGCGGGGAGCTGTTTTTT. Translating gives CAVMGSGRRSGELFF. The chain couples TRBV19 to TRBJ2-2; 9 bases match TRBD2. V dropped 11 bases and J dropped 7; count of bases not matched to a gene: 14. This CDR3 contains 15 residues. In germline, CDR1 is LNHDA, CDR2 SQIVND (reference sequence).

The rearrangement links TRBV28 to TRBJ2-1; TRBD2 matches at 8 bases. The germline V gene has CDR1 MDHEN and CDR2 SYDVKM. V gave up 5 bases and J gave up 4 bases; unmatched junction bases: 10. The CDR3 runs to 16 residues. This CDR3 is CASSGSAGVGYNEQFF. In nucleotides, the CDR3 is TGTGCCAGCAGTGGATCAGCGGGAGTAGGATACAATGAGCAGTTCTTC. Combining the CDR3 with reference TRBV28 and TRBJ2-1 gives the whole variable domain DVKVTQSSRYLVKRTGEKVFLECVQDMDHENMFWYRQDPGLGLRLIYFSYDVKMKEKGDIPEGYSVSREKKERFSLILESASTNQTSMYLCASSGSAGVGYNEQFFGPGTRLTVL.

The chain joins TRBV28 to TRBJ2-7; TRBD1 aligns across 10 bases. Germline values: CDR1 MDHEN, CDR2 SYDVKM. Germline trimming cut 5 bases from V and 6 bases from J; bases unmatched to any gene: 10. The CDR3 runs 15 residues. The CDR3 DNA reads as TGTGCCAGCAGTCAACCCGGGACAGGGGAGCTCGAGCAGTACTTC. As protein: CASSQPGTGELEQYF.

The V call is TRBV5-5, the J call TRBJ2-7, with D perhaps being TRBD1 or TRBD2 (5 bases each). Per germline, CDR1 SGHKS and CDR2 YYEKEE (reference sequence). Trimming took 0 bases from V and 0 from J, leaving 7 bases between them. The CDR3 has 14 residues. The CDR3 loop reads CASSLGGNSYEQYF. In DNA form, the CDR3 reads TGTGCCAGCAGCTTGGGGGGGAACTCCTACGAGCAGTACTTC.